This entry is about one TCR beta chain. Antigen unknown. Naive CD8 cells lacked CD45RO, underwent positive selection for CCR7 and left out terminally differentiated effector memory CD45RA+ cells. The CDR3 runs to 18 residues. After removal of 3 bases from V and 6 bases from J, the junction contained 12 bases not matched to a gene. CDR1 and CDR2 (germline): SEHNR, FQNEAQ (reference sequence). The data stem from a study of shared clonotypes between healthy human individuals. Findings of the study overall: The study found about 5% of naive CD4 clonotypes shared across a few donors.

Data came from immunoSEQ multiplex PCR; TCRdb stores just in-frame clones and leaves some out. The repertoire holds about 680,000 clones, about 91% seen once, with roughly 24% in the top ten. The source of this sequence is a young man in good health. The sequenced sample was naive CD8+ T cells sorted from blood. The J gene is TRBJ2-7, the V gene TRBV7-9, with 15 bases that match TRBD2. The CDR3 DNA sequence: TGTGCCAGCAGCTTCCATGGACTAGCGGGAGGGCCCGGCAGCGAGCAGTACTTC. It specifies CASSFHGLAGGPGSEQYF.